The 17 T cell receptor beta chains given below trace back to one sample, sequenced in a study of CD8 T cells in Susac syndrome. RNA, at about 0.45 to 1 ug, was reverse transcribed with random hexamers. TCRdb passed the immunoSEQ multiplex PCR reads through MiXCR, listing each CDR3 protein once. The sample includes about 210,000 distinct CDR3 sequences, around 95% of them seen just once. Material for sequencing was CD4+ T cells from PBMCs. The receptors shown here come from a human donor with multiple sclerosis.

This sequence joins TRBV11-2 and TRBJ2-7; D unclear. The CDR3 is made up of 14 amino acids. In germline, CDR1 is SGHAT, CDR2 FQNNGV. V gave up 0 bases and J gave up 2 bases, with 8 bases separating them. In DNA form, the CDR3 reads TGTGCCAGCAGCTTAGAAGTCGTAGCCTACGAGCAGTACTTC. It codes for CASSLEVVAYEQYF.

V gene TRBV12-3 or TRBV12-4 combines with J gene TRBJ2-5; the D gene could be TRBD1 or TRBD2 (5 bases each). The CDR3 spans 13 residues. V was trimmed by 7 bases and J by 3 bases, leaving 12 bases between them. CDR3 coding DNA: TGTGCCAGCAACTCGAGGGGCGAAGAGACCCAGTACTTC. This gives the protein CASNSRGEETQYF.

The chain combines TRBV7-9 with TRBJ1-2; 7 bases fit TRBD1. The CDR3 contains 15 residues. V dropped 7 bases and J dropped 2; count of bases not matched to a gene: 10. CDR1 is SEHNR and CDR2 is FQNEAQ in the germline V gene (reference sequence). The CDR3 reads CASTFGDRPNYGYTF. The CDR3 DNA reads TGTGCCAGCACCTTTGGGGACAGACCCAACTATGGCTACACCTTC.

This sequence joins TRBV20-1 and TRBJ2-1; TRBD2 is a possible D gene (6 bases). V lost 3 bases and J lost 8, with 23 bases in between. Germline V lookup: CDR1 DFQATT, CDR2 SNEGSKA (reference sequence). The CDR3 has 16 residues. The CDR3 bases are TGCAGTGCTAGGGGGAGGTCGGGACCCCTGCCCCATGAGCAGTTCTTC. Translating gives CSARGRSGPLPHEQFF.

The rearrangement uses TRBV27 and TRBJ2-7; tentatively, D is TRBD1 or TRBD2 (5 bases each). The germline CDR1 and CDR2 sequences are MNHEY and SMNVEV (reference sequence). There are 13 residues in the CDR3. The V end lost 4 bases, the J end lost 7 bases, and 14 bases lay between the germline ends. This chain's CDR3 is CASSSLGAREQYF. Here the CDR3 DNA reads TGTGCCAGCAGTTCGCTCGGGGCCAGGGAGCAGTACTTC.

The chain is built from TRBV27 and TRBJ2-7; perhaps TRBD1 as D (5 bases). Trimming pared 4 bases from V and 2 bases from J, leaving 12 bases between. The CDR3 is made up of 14 amino acids. Germline CDR1 is MNHEY and CDR2 is SMNVEV (reference sequence). CDR3 residues: CASSSWRQPYEQYF. The CDR3 DNA sequence: TGTGCCAGCAGTTCCTGGCGACAGCCCTACGAGCAGTACTTC.

The chain is built from TRBV7-9 and TRBJ2-3, with 7 bases that match TRBD2. The length of the CDR3 is 14 residues. V shed 6 bases, J shed 5 bases, and the junction held 8 bases outside the gene matches. The V gene's germline CDR1 is SEHNR and CDR2 FQNEAQ (reference sequence). This CDR3 is CASRASGGLDTQYF. CDR3 nucleotides: TGTGCCAGCAGAGCCTCGGGGGGATTAGATACGCAGTATTTT.

In its sample, this clonotype was seen once. The chain combines TRBV29-1 with TRBJ2-3; maybe TRBD2 (5 bases). V was clipped by 0 bases and J by 6 bases, with 13 bases between them. Germline V CDR1 and CDR2: SQVTM, ANQGSEA. CDR3 length: 14 residues. The CDR3 spells CSVEETKYADTQYF. CDR3 DNA sequence: TGCAGCGTTGAAGAGACTAAATATGCGGATACGCAGTATTTT.

The rearrangement uses TRBV11-2 and TRBJ2-4, with unresolved D. The CDR3 is made up of 16 amino acids. V lost 3 bases to trimming and J lost 3 bases, with 15 bases between them. Looked up from germline, CDR1 is SGHAT and CDR2 is FQNNGV. The CDR3 sequence: CASSLDPWARKNIQYF. The CDR3 coding sequence is TGTGCCAGCAGCTTGGACCCCTGGGCGCGCAAAAACATTCAGTACTTC.

V usage is TRBV12-3 or TRBV12-4 and J usage is TRBJ1-6, with D perhaps TRBD1 (6 bases). The CDR3 has 11 amino acids. Trimming removed 8 bases at V and 14 bases at J, with 13 bases between. As DNA, the CDR3 is TGTGCCAGCGCCTCCGAGGGGGCCCTCCACTTT. It specifies CASASEGALHF.

This chain links TRBV24-1 with TRBJ2-1, with 10 bases lining up with TRBD1. The CDR3 runs to 18 residues. Per germline, CDR1 KGHDR and CDR2 SFDVKD. J lost 5 bases, V lost 3 bases, and 12 bases had no gene match. In nucleotides, the CDR3 is TGTGCCACCAGTGATGGGAGAGCGACAGGGGGCTCACACAATGAGCAGTTCTTC. Amino acids: CATSDGRATGGSHNEQFF.

The chain employs TRBV30 and TRBJ2-3; D tentatively reads TRBD1 or TRBD2 (5 bases each). The CDR3 has 15 residues. CDR1 GTSNPN and CDR2 SVGIG come from the germline V gene (reference sequence). V was pared by 1 base and J by 1 base, with 12 bases between. Written as DNA, the CDR3 is TGTGCCTGGAGTGCCGCGAGAGGGGGCACAGATACGCAGTATTTT. Translating it yields CAWSAARGGTDTQYF.

This clonotype occurred once. The V and J genes are TRBV18 and TRBJ2-1, with 8 bases lining up with TRBD1. This CDR3 contains 16 residues. With V trimmed by 2 bases and J by 4 bases, 7 bases remained unmatched. Per the germline V gene, CDR1 is KGHSH and CDR2 is LQKENI. DNA of the CDR3: TGTGCCAGCTCACCAGGTGGGCAGGGGGCATACAATGAGCAGTTCTTC. Protein: CASSPGGQGAYNEQFF.

This chain connects TRBV15 to TRBJ2-3; no firm D call. The germline CDR1 and CDR2 sequences are LNHNV and YYDKDF (reference sequence). Between the trimmed V and J ends, which lost 1 base and 5 bases, there was a span of 4 bases. The CDR3 contains 12 residues. CDR3: CATSRAVDTQYF. CDR3 sequence (DNA): TGTGCCACCAGCAGAGCAGTAGATACGCAGTATTTT.

This clonotype was seen more than once but under ten times. This sequence joins TRBV15 and TRBJ1-2; D not certain. This CDR3 contains 14 residues. V was clipped by 0 bases and J by 2 bases, with 7 bases between them. Germline V gene sequence: CDR1 LNHNV, CDR2 YYDKDF (reference sequence). The DNA of the CDR3 is TGTGCCACCAGCAGAGATGTCGGGAACTATGGCTACACCTTC. Amino acid sequence: CATSRDVGNYGYTF.

The chain uses TRBV5-1 and TRBJ2-1, with D possibly matching TRBD1 (6 bases). Germline loops: CDR1 SGHRS, CDR2 YFSETQ. The length of the CDR3 is 13 residues. With 0 bases removed from V and 7 bases from J, the gap between germline ends came to 8 bases. CDR3 bases: TGCGCCAGCAGCTTGGACCAGGGGAATGAGCAGTTCTTC. This encodes CASSLDQGNEQFF.

The sample holds one count of this clonotype. The V gene is TRBV20-1, the J gene TRBJ2-5; D might be TRBD2 (6 bases). The CDR3 is made up of 12 amino acids. Deletions cut 6 bases from V and 4 bases from J, with 12 bases between. Germline lookup yields CDR1 DFQATT and CDR2 SNEGSKA (reference sequence). The chain's CDR3 is CSAHGGTETQYF. The CDR3, as DNA: TGCAGTGCCCATGGGGGGACAGAGACCCAGTACTTC.